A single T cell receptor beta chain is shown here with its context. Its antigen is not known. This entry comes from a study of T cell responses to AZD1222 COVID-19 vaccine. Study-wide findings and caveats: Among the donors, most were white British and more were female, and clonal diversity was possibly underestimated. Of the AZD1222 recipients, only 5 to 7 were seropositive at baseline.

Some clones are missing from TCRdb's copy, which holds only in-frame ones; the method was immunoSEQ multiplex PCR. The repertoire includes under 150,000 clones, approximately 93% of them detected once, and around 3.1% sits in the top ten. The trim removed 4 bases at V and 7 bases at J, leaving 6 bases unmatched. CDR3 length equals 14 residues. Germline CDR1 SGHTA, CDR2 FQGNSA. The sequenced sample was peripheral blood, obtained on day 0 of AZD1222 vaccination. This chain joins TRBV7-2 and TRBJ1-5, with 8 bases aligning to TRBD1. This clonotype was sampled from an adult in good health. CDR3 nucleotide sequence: TGTGCCAGCAGCTATAGACAGGGGAACCAGCCCCAGCATTTT. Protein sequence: CASSYRQGNQPQHF.